Shown below are 28 T cell receptor beta chains from a single sample sequenced in a study of blood T cell repertoires in COVID-19 (dated by TCRdb to the early 2020s). The protocol used for the library was the immunoSEQ multiplex PCR assay. In TCRdb, the immuneACCESS table is reduced to in-frame sequences with V and J assigned. These tables do not hold every clone; where another copy was compared, an unresolved V gene accounts for under half, and the others remain unexplained. For this sample there are 45,000 to 65,000 clones; less than 90% appear just once. The ten biggest clones cover 5.1% of the sample. The sample consisted of peripheral blood. Receptors were obtained from a man older than 75 in a cohort sampled during active COVID-19.

The J gene is TRBJ2-1, the V gene TRBV7-2; 9 bases align to TRBD1. This CDR3 is built from 16 residues. CDR1 SGHTA and CDR2 FQGNSA come from the germline V gene. The V and J ends lost 3 bases and 7 bases, in that order; junction bases with no gene match: 10. CDR3 DNA: TGTGCCAGCAGCTTCACACCGGGACAGGGAATAAATGAGCAGTTCTTC. Translating it yields CASSFTPGQGINEQFF.

The chain links TRBV7-9 to TRBJ1-5; 8 bases are a match to TRBD1. Germline V gene lookup returns CDR1 SEHNR and CDR2 FQNEAQ (reference sequence). The ends lost 1 base at V and 4 bases at J; junction bases unmatched: 0. The CDR3 totals 14 residues. CDR3: CASSLDRGNQPQHF. In DNA form, the CDR3 reads TGTGCCAGCAGCTTAGACAGGGGGAATCAGCCCCAGCATTTT.

The CDR3 sequence is CASSQGVNQPQHF. In DNA, the CDR3 is TGTGCCAGCTCACAGGGGGTCAATCAGCCCCAGCATTTT. The genes are TRBV18 and TRBJ1-5, with D maybe TRBD1 (6 bases). The germline V gene encodes CDR1 KGHSH and CDR2 LQKENI. The V and J ends lost 4 bases and 3 bases respectively, with 7 bases between them. The CDR3 loop spans 13 amino acids.

The rearrangement uses TRBV20-1 and TRBJ2-7; 7 nucleotides align to TRBD1. Germline V lookup: CDR1 DFQATT, CDR2 SNEGSKA (reference sequence). Germline trimming cut 3 bases from V and 6 bases from J; bases unmatched to any gene: 8. The CDR3 extends over 13 amino acids. The CDR3 loop reads CSASSGQKGEQYF. CDR3 sequence (DNA): TGCAGTGCTAGTTCGGGACAGAAGGGCGAGCAGTACTTC.

The chain combines TRBV4-3 with TRBJ1-2; D uncertain. The CDR3 loop spans 13 amino acids. The germline CDR1 and CDR2 sequences are LGHNA and YSLEER. V gave up 4 bases and J gave up 6 bases, with 12 bases separating them. The CDR3 reads CASSLGLLDGYTF. CDR3 nucleotides: TGCGCCAGCAGCCTAGGACTTCTGGATGGCTACACCTTC.

This chain connects TRBV5-1 to TRBJ2-1; 10 bases are a match to TRBD2. V lost 5 bases and J lost 5; bases outside the gene matches: 7. Germline CDR1 and CDR2: SGHRS and YFSETQ. CDR3 length: 15 amino acids. The CDR3 spells CASSRSGGAHNEQFF. The CDR3 coding sequence is TGCGCCAGCAGTCGCAGCGGGGGGGCTCACAATGAGCAGTTCTTC.

The rearrangement links TRBV5-1 to TRBJ1-2; 7 bases fit TRBD1. Germline lookup yields CDR1 SGHRS and CDR2 YFSETQ. The CDR3 is 13 residues long. V was pared by 2 bases and J by 3 bases, with 1 base of the junction left unmatched. CDR3 amino acids: CASSFDRDYGYTF. CDR3 sequence (DNA): TGCGCCAGCAGCTTTGACAGGGACTATGGCTACACCTTC.

The chain couples TRBV5-1 to TRBJ2-2, with TRBD1 matching 10 bases. Germline V gene data show CDR1 as SGHRS and CDR2 as YFSETQ. J gave up 5 bases and V 4 bases, and 5 bases lay outside the gene matches. The CDR3 spans 15 residues. Here the CDR3 DNA reads TGCGCCAGCAGCACGGACAGGGGGGAGACCGGGGAGCTGTTTTTT. Its translation is CASSTDRGETGELFF. The full variable domain, rest sourced from reference TRBV5-1 and TRBJ2-2, is KAGVTQTPRYLIKTRGQQVTLSCSPISGHRSVSWYQQTPGQGLQFLFEYFSETQRNKGNFPGRFSGRQFSNSRSEMNVSTLELGDSALYLCASSTDRGETGELFFGEGSRLTVL.

The J gene is TRBJ1-4, the V gene TRBV6-6, with 8 bases fitting TRBD1. CDR3 length: 15 amino acids. The germline gives CDR1 MNHNY, CDR2 SVGAGI (reference sequence). Unmatched junction bases numbered 9, after V lost 6 bases and J lost 6 bases. The CDR3 bases are TGTGCCAGCAGGCGCACAGGGGGAGGGGATGAAAAACTGTTTTTT. Its translation: CASRRTGGGDEKLFF.

The DNA of the CDR3 is TGTGCCAGCAGCCTCATTAGCGGGAGAGGCGAGCAGTACTTC. This sequence encodes CASSLISGRGEQYF. The genes are TRBV9 and TRBJ2-7; the match to TRBD2 covers 9 bases. Germline values: CDR1 SGDLS, CDR2 YYNGEE. Trimming cost V 4 bases and J 6 bases; bases outside gene matches: 8. The CDR3 has 14 amino acids. Complete variable domain (other parts from reference TRBV9 and TRBJ2-7): DSGVTQTPKHLITATGQRVTLRCSPRSGDLSVYWYQQSLDQGLQFLIQYYNGEERAKGNILERFSAQQFPDLHSELNLSSLELGDSALYFCASSLISGRGEQYFGPGTRLTVT.

Of note for this clone: Germline and junction disagree at one end, which may indicate a read error. The rearrangement joins TRBV7-9 to TRBJ2-1; 9 nucleotides align to TRBD2. There are 15 residues in the CDR3. Germline assignment: CDR1 SEHNR and CDR2 FQNEAQ (reference sequence). In nucleotides, the CDR3 is TGTGCCAGCAGCGTAGCGGGAGTTAAGTACAATGAGCAGTTCTTC. This encodes CASSVAGVKYNEQFF.

The V gene is TRBV7-3, the J gene TRBJ1-6; perhaps TRBD1 as D (6 bases). V was clipped by 4 bases and J by 7 bases, with 11 bases between them. Per germline, CDR1 SGHTA and CDR2 FQGTGA. This CDR3 region has 14 residues. The CDR3 sequence: CASSSNTGNSPLHF. The CDR3 nucleotides are TGTGCCAGCAGCTCGAATACAGGGAATTCACCCCTCCACTTT.

The rearrangement uses TRBV4-1 and TRBJ1-1, with 7 nucleotides matching TRBD1. The CDR3 length is 15 residues. The V gene end was trimmed by 4 bases and the J gene end by 0 bases; junction bases not matched to a gene: 5. Germline loops: CDR1 MGHRA, CDR2 YSYEKL. The CDR3 spells CASSLLTGVNTEAFF. The DNA of the CDR3 is TGCGCCAGCAGCCTACTTACAGGGGTGAACACTGAAGCTTTCTTT.

The CDR3, as DNA: TGTGCCAGCAGTTACTCGAAATGGACAGGGCTCAATGGCTACACCTTC. It specifies CASSYSKWTGLNGYTF. This chain uses TRBV6-5 with TRBJ1-2, with 8 bases fitting TRBD1. Looked up from germline, CDR1 is MNHEY and CDR2 is SVGAGI. V trimming: 0 bases; J trimming: 6 bases; junction bases outside the gene matches: 9. This CDR3 region has 16 residues.

CDR3 bases: TGTGCCTGGAGTGTGGGAGTTTCAAGCTATGGCTACACCTTC. Translating it yields CAWSVGVSSYGYTF. The V gene is TRBV30, the J gene TRBJ1-2; D gene uncertain. CDR3 length equals 14 residues. Germline assignment: CDR1 GTSNPN and CDR2 SVGIG (reference sequence). V lost 0 bases, J lost 4 bases, and 12 bases lay in between. Full variable domain (missing parts from reference TRBV30 and TRBJ1-2): SQTIHQWPATLVQPVGSPLSLECTVEGTSNPNLYWYRQAAGRGLQLLFYSVGIGQISSEVPQNLSASRPQDRQFILSSKKLLLSDSGFYLCAWSVGVSSYGYTFGSGTRLTVV.

This clone was detected only once. The genes are TRBV11-1 and TRBJ1-2, with TRBD1 identical over 7 bases. CDR1 and CDR2 (germline): SGHAT, FQDESV (reference sequence). The CDR3 extends over 13 amino acids. With 3 bases clipped from V and 8 bases from J, the junction kept 6 bases outside the gene matches. CDR3 in amino acids: CASSFTGADGYTF. For the CDR3, the DNA is TGTGCCAGCAGCTTCACAGGGGCGGACGGCTACACCTTC.

The rearrangement links TRBV7-2 to TRBJ1-3; D not resolved. The germline V gene encodes CDR1 SGHTA and CDR2 FQGNSA. Trimming stripped 5 bases from V and 3 bases from J, with 14 bases between. The CDR3 contains 15 residues. The chain's CDR3 is CASSLGSSGGNTIYF. The CDR3 nucleotides read TGTGCCAGCAGCCTTGGATCATCGGGTGGAAACACCATATATTTT. Using reference TRBV7-2 and TRBJ1-3 for the parts outside the CDR3, the full variable domain is GAGVSQSPSNKVTEKGKDVELRCDPISGHTALYWYRQSLGQGLEFLIYFQGNSAPDKSGLPSDRFSAERTGGSVSTLTIQRTQQEDSAVYLCASSLGSSGGNTIYFGEGSWLTVV.

The rearrangement links TRBV20-1 to TRBJ1-2; 9 bases match TRBD1. The V gene's germline CDR1 is DFQATT and CDR2 SNEGSKA (reference sequence). V shed 3 bases, J shed 5 bases, and the junction held 1 base outside the gene matches. The CDR3 consists of 12 residues. CDR3 sequence (DNA): TGCAGTGCTAGTGGACAGGGGTATGGCTACACCTTC. It encodes CSASGQGYGYTF.

The chain carries TRBV20-1 and TRBJ2-2; TRBD2 might be the D (6 bases). The CDR3 length is 14 residues. Trimming removed 3 bases at V and 5 bases at J, with 13 bases between. In germline, CDR1 is DFQATT, CDR2 SNEGSKA (reference sequence). CDR3 amino acids: CSASGRGGTGELFF. CDR3 nucleotides: TGCAGTGCTAGTGGTAGGGGAGGTACCGGGGAGCTGTTTTTT.

V gene TRBV3-1 (or the pseudogene TRBV3-2) combines with J gene TRBJ2-7; D uncertain. V was cut by 0 bases and J by 0 bases, with 9 bases left in between. Germline values: CDR1 LGHDT, CDR2 YNNKEL (reference sequence). The length of the CDR3 is 15 residues. This chain's CDR3 is CASSQDLQPSYEQYF. The CDR3 DNA sequence: TGTGCCAGCAGCCAAGATTTACAGCCCTCCTACGAGCAGTACTTC.

The chain combines TRBV6-5 with TRBJ2-7; 9 bases align to TRBD1. The length of the CDR3 is 15 residues. The germline CDR1 and CDR2 sequences are MNHEY and SVGAGI. The trim removed 0 bases at V and 4 bases at J, leaving 4 bases unmatched. CDR3 protein: CASSYSTGGRYEQYF. In nucleotides, the CDR3 is TGTGCCAGCAGTTACTCGACAGGGGGGAGGTACGAGCAGTACTTC.

V is TRBV5-6 and J is TRBJ2-6; unclear D gene. The CDR3 is 14 amino acids. Trimming pared 1 base from V and 7 bases from J, leaving 9 bases between. From germline, CDR1 is SGHDT and CDR2 YYEEEE. This chain's CDR3 is CASSLLVTANVLTF. The CDR3 nucleotides are TGTGCCAGCAGCTTGCTAGTTACCGCCAACGTCCTGACTTTC. The whole variable domain, filled in from reference TRBV5-6 and TRBJ2-6, reads DAGVTQSPTHLIKTRGQQVTLRCSPKSGHDTVSWYQQALGQGPQFIFQYYEEEERQRGNFPDRFSGHQFPNYSSELNVNALLLGDSALYLCASSLLVTANVLTFGAGSRLTVL.

This clone was seen only a few times. V gene TRBV19 combines with J gene TRBJ2-7; 15 bases fit TRBD2. Germline V lookup: CDR1 LNHDA, CDR2 SQIVND (reference sequence). The junction had 0 bases not matched to a gene; V was cut back by 3 bases and J by 0 bases. The CDR3 contains 16 residues. CDR3 nucleotide sequence: TGTGCCAGTAGTATGGGACTAGCGGGGGGCTCCTACGAGCAGTACTTC. Protein sequence: CASSMGLAGGSYEQYF.

This chain links TRBV10-3 with TRBJ2-7; 9 positions agree with TRBD1. The CDR3 is 16 residues long. Germline-derived CDR1 and CDR2 are ENHRY and SYGVKD. The V and J ends lost 2 bases and 4 bases, in that order; junction bases with no gene match: 9. CDR3: CAISEAPGQGLYEQYF. The CDR3 coding sequence is TGTGCCATCAGTGAGGCTCCGGGACAGGGCTTGTACGAGCAGTACTTC.

This chain connects TRBV5-5 to TRBJ1-5; 11 bases are shared with TRBD1. V trimming: 2 bases; J trimming: 3 bases; junction bases outside the gene matches: 4. CDR3 length: 16 residues. CDR1 and CDR2 from the germline V gene are SGHKS and YYEKEE (reference sequence). Written as DNA, the CDR3 is TGTGCCAGCAGCTTCGGACAGGGGGCGGACAATCAGCCCCAGCATTTT. It is translated as CASSFGQGADNQPQHF.

The rearrangement joins TRBV7-9 to TRBJ1-5; 7 nucleotides agree with TRBD1. Germline trimming cut 1 base from V and 7 bases from J; bases unmatched to any gene: 1. This CDR3 is built from 13 residues. Germline CDR1 reads SEHNR; CDR2 reads FQNEAQ (reference sequence). The CDR3 DNA reads TGTGCCAGCAGCTTAGGGGACAGACAGCCCCAGCATTTT. This sequence encodes CASSLGDRQPQHF.

The chain joins TRBV4-2 to TRBJ1-5; D gene unclear. Germline V gene lookup returns CDR1 LGHNA and CDR2 YNFKEQ. This CDR3 contains 15 residues. The V and J ends lost 0 bases and 2 bases respectively, with 8 bases between them. CDR3 sequence: CASSQEAQGNQPQHF. DNA of the CDR3: TGTGCCAGCAGCCAAGAGGCGCAGGGCAATCAGCCCCAGCATTTT.

This chain links TRBV7-8 with TRBJ1-5; the match to TRBD1 covers 7 bases. There are 16 residues in the CDR3. J lost 4 bases, V lost 0 bases, and 6 bases had no gene match. Germline CDR1 and CDR2: SGHVS and FQNEAQ. Written as DNA, the CDR3 is TGTGCCAGCAGCTTAGCCTGGGGGACAGAGAATCAGCCCCAGCATTTT. The encoded protein is CASSLAWGTENQPQHF.